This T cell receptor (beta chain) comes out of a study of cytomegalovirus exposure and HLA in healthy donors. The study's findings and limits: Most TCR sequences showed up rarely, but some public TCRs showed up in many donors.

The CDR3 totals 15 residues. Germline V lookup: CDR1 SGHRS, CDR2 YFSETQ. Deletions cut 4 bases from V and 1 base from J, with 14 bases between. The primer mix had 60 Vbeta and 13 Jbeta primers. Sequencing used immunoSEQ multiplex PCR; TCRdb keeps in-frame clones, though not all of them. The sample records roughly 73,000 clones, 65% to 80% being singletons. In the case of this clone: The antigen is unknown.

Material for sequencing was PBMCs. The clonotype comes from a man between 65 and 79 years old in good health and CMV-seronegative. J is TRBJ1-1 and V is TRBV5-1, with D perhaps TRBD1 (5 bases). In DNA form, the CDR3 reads TGCGCCAGCAGCCGAGCCGGAGGGGAGAACACTGAAGCTTTCTTT. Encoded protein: CASSRAGGENTEAFF.